What follows are 28 T cell receptor beta chains derived from one specimen sequenced in a study of technical replicates of blood from four donors. The assay was immunoSEQ multiplex PCR, and TCRdb's table has in-frame clones only and misses some. In the table there are fewer than 15,000 clones, about 95% of which are singletons. The source material was PBMCs. These receptors were taken from a human donor in good health.

V is TRBV11-2 and J is TRBJ2-1; 9 bases match TRBD2. V gave up 0 bases and J gave up 8 bases; unmatched junction bases: 5. The CDR3 covers 15 residues. The germline V gene has CDR1 SGHAT and CDR2 FQNNGV. Here the CDR3 reads CASSLDAGGFDEQFF. The CDR3 DNA reads TGTGCCAGCAGCTTAGATGCGGGGGGGTTTGATGAGCAGTTCTTC.

This clone was recorded once. J is TRBJ1-5 and V is TRBV5-4; D gene unclear. The CDR3 spans 12 residues. CDR1 and CDR2 from the germline V gene are SGHNT and YYREEE (reference sequence). Trimming took 0 bases from V and 9 from J, leaving 7 bases between them. Here the CDR3 reads CASSLGEGPQHF. The CDR3 DNA reads as TGTGCCAGCAGCTTGGGGGAGGGGCCCCAGCATTTT. The variable domain in full, with the rest retrieved from reference TRBV5-4 and TRBJ1-5, is ETGVTQSPTHLIKTRGQQVTLRCSSQSGHNTVSWYQQALGQGPQFIFQYYREEENGRGNFPPRFSGLQFPNYSSELNVNALELDDSALYLCASSLGEGPQHFGDGTRLSIL.

The sample holds one count of this clone. The genes are TRBV27 and TRBJ1-1; 7 bases fit TRBD1. CDR1 and CDR2 (germline): MNHEY, SMNVEV (reference sequence). The CDR3 contains 14 residues. Trimming at V came to 3 bases and at J to 2 bases, leaving 3 bases not matched to a gene. CDR3 residues: CASSFTGENTEAFF. DNA for the CDR3: TGTGCCAGCAGTTTCACAGGGGAAAACACTGAAGCTTTCTTT.

The CDR3 here is CASSPGGEWGYTF. The CDR3 region has the DNA TGTGCCAGCAGCCCGGGGGGGGAATGGGGCTACACCTTC. This chain connects TRBV7-2 to TRBJ1-2, with a possible D match to TRBD1 (5 bases). The V end lost 5 bases, the J end lost 8 bases, and 15 bases lay between the germline ends. The CDR3 sequence is 13 residues long. Germline-derived CDR1 and CDR2 are SGHTA and FQGNSA. The variable domain in full, completed from reference TRBV7-2 and TRBJ1-2, reads GAGVSQSPSNKVTEKGKDVELRCDPISGHTALYWYRQSLGQGLEFLIYFQGNSAPDKSGLPSDRFSAERTGGSVSTLTIQRTQQEDSAVYLCASSPGGEWGYTFGSGTRLTVV.

The sample holds one count of this clone. This chain uses TRBV5-1 with TRBJ1-5, with a weak D call TRBD1 (5 bases). V was trimmed by 4 bases and J by 0 bases, leaving 11 bases between them. Germline V gene data show CDR1 as SGHRS and CDR2 as YFSETQ. The length of the CDR3 is 15 residues. The CDR3 region has the DNA TGCGCCAGCAGCCTGCAGGGAAATAGCAATCAGCCCCAGCATTTT. Amino acids: CASSLQGNSNQPQHF.

V is TRBV19 and J is TRBJ2-6, with 7 bases identical to TRBD1. CDR3 length equals 15 residues. V was clipped by 7 bases and J by 0 bases; unmatched bases: 3. CDR1 and CDR2 from the germline V gene are LNHDA and SQIVND (reference sequence). As DNA, the CDR3 is TGTGCCAGTACCCCAGGGGGCTCTGGGGCCAACGTCCTGACTTTC. Residues: CASTPGGSGANVLTF.

This rearrangement joins TRBV13 to TRBJ2-1; 8 bases match TRBD2. Germline CDR1 reads PRHDT; CDR2 reads FYEKMQ (reference sequence). V gave up 5 bases and J gave up 9 bases; unmatched junction bases: 18. This CDR3 is 17 amino acids long. The CDR3 nucleotides are TGTGCCAGCAGCCAGCCTCTCGGACTAGCCCTACCAATTGAGCAGTTCTTC. Its translation: CASSQPLGLALPIEQFF.

This chain uses TRBV15 with TRBJ1-5; 7 bases fit TRBD1. The CDR3 totals 16 residues. Trimming removed 8 bases from V and 5 bases from J; junction bases left unmatched: 15. Germline V CDR1 and CDR2: LNHNV, YYDKDF (reference sequence). The CDR3 region has the DNA TGTGCCACCCGAGAAAGGGGGCCGTGGTGGGATCAGCCCCAGCATTTT. Its translation: CATRERGPWWDQPQHF.

The chain has TRBV11-1 and TRBJ2-7; TRBD2 matches 11 bases. CDR1 SGHAT and CDR2 FQDESV come from the germline V gene (reference sequence). The CDR3 is made up of 14 amino acids. The V gene end was trimmed by 5 bases and the J gene end by 5 bases; junction bases not matched to a gene: 5. CDR3 loop: CASSATSGTDEQYF. The CDR3, as DNA: TGTGCCAGCAGCGCGACTAGCGGGACAGACGAGCAGTACTTC.

CDR3 amino acids: CASSPPPSGTSPRRYEQYF. In DNA form, the CDR3 reads TGTGCCAGCAGCCCCCCCCCGAGCGGGACCTCCCCCCGGAGATACGAGCAGTACTTC. The V gene is TRBV28, the J gene TRBJ2-7; 7 bases map to TRBD2. After removal of 6 bases from V and 4 bases from J, the junction contained 24 bases not matched to a gene. The CDR3 spans 19 residues. Germline V gene sequence: CDR1 MDHEN, CDR2 SYDVKM. Drawing the rest from reference TRBV28 and TRBJ2-7, the complete variable domain is DVKVTQSSRYLVKRTGEKVFLECVQDMDHENMFWYRQDPGLGLRLIYFSYDVKMKEKGDIPEGYSVSREKKERFSLILESASTNQTSMYLCASSPPPSGTSPRRYEQYFGPGTRLTVT.

For the CDR3, the DNA is TGCGCCAGCGCCCTCAGTGACACCGGGGAGCTGTTTTTT. This encodes CASALSDTGELFF. The chain combines TRBV5-1 with TRBJ2-2; D is unclear. V shed 7 bases and J shed 3 bases, with 10 bases lying between them. Germline V gene lookup returns CDR1 SGHRS and CDR2 YFSETQ. The CDR3 has 13 amino acids.

The V call is TRBV7-7, the J call TRBJ2-1, with D possibly being TRBD2 (6 bases). The V gene's germline CDR1 is SSHAT and CDR2 FNYEAQ (reference sequence). The CDR3 has 16 residues. V lost 5 bases and J lost 6, with 20 bases in between. The CDR3: CASSPGTSTFTNEQFF. The CDR3 DNA reads as TGTGCCAGCAGCCCGGGGACTTCGACCTTTACCAATGAGCAGTTCTTC.

V and J are TRBV4-1 and TRBJ2-5, with TRBD2 matching 11 bases. The V segment lost 2 bases and the J segment 2 bases; nucleotides outside the gene matches: 4. The CDR3 is 16 amino acids. Per germline, CDR1 MGHRA and CDR2 YSYEKL. The CDR3 loop reads CASSQQGLAEQETQYF. The CDR3 coding sequence is TGCGCCAGCAGCCAACAGGGACTAGCGGAGCAAGAGACCCAGTACTTC.

The chain joins TRBV7-6 to TRBJ2-3; weak D call: TRBD2 (6 bases). The CDR3 covers 16 residues. Trimming left V 0 bases short and J 0 bases short, with 10 bases between. Germline values: CDR1 SGHVS, CDR2 FNYEAQ. Here the CDR3 DNA reads TGTGCCAGCAGCTTAGCTAGCGGTTCTAGCACAGATACGCAGTATTTT. This codes for CASSLASGSSTDTQYF.

The V gene is TRBV12-5, the J gene TRBJ1-5, with a tentative D call TRBD1 (6 bases). Trimming shortened V by 6 bases and J by 6 bases, and 12 bases separated the two germline ends. This CDR3 is built from 13 residues. In germline, CDR1 is LGHNT, CDR2 FRNRAP. The CDR3 spells CASGVRGPQPQHF. The CDR3 nucleotides are TGTGCTAGTGGCGTCAGGGGACCTCAGCCCCAGCATTTT.

The chain has TRBV6-5 and TRBJ1-2; 10 bases line up with TRBD1. Germline V CDR1 and CDR2: MNHEY, SVGAGI. This CDR3 spans 14 amino acids. Trimming at V came to 5 bases and at J to 5 bases, leaving 5 bases not matched to a gene. The CDR3 DNA sequence: TGTGCCAGCAGTCCCCGGACAGGGGGATATGGCTACACCTTC. Protein sequence: CASSPRTGGYGYTF.

This clone appeared a few times. V and J are TRBV6-1 and TRBJ1-2; maybe TRBD1 (6 bases). The CDR3 loop spans 11 amino acids. Between the trimmed V and J ends, which lost 11 bases and 3 bases, there was a span of 10 bases. Germline loops: CDR1 MNHNS, CDR2 SASEGT. CDR3 sequence reads: CAGGQYYGYTF. The CDR3, as DNA: TGTGCCGGCGGACAGTACTATGGCTACACCTTC.

V gene TRBV6-5 combines with J gene TRBJ2-7, with D possibly being TRBD2 (5 bases). Germline CDR1 and CDR2: MNHEY and SVGAGI. With 2 bases removed from V and 0 bases from J, the gap between germline ends came to 8 bases. This CDR3 comprises 14 residues. CDR3 nucleotide sequence: TGTGCCAGCAGTTACAGACGGGACTCCTACGAGCAGTACTTC. It encodes CASSYRRDSYEQYF.

The chain carries TRBV15 and TRBJ2-5; TRBD2 might be the D (6 bases). Germline assignment: CDR1 LNHNV and CDR2 YYDKDF (reference sequence). Trimming took off 3 bases at V and 4 bases at J, with 18 bases between the two ends. The CDR3 extends over 16 amino acids. CDR3 in amino acids: CATSRPSAGNIETQYF. CDR3 in DNA: TGTGCCACCAGCAGGCCCTCGGCGGGGAACATAGAGACCCAGTACTTC.

The chain couples TRBV6-5 to TRBJ2-5, with D perhaps matching TRBD2 (5 bases). Looked up from germline, CDR1 is MNHEY and CDR2 is SVGAGI. CDR3 length: 14 amino acids. The V end lost 6 bases, the J end lost 4 bases, and 15 bases lay between the germline ends. CDR3 sequence: CASSPAEIGETQYF. For the CDR3, the DNA is TGTGCCAGCAGCCCAGCGGAGATAGGAGAGACCCAGTACTTC.

V is TRBV5-1 and J is TRBJ1-2; D unclear. With 0 bases removed from V and 10 bases from J, the gap between germline ends came to 16 bases. The CDR3 totals 14 residues. The germline CDR1 and CDR2 sequences are SGHRS and YFSETQ. The CDR3, as DNA: TGCGCCAGCAGCTTGGCCGAGGCGGCTCCTATCTACACCTTC. Translating gives CASSLAEAAPIYTF. The variable domain in full, completed from reference TRBV5-1 and TRBJ1-2, reads KAGVTQTPRYLIKTRGQQVTLSCSPISGHRSVSWYQQTPGQGLQFLFEYFSETQRNKGNFPGRFSGRQFSNSRSEMNVSTLELGDSALYLCASSLAEAAPIYTFGSGTRLTVV.

This clone is judged hyperexpanded. The J gene is TRBJ2-1, the V gene TRBV2; D uncertain. The V and J ends lost 7 bases and 1 base respectively, with 5 bases between them. The CDR3 consists of 12 residues. Germline CDR1 is SNHLY and CDR2 is FYNNEI. Here the CDR3 reads CASTRSYNEQFF. In nucleotides, the CDR3 is TGTGCCAGCACTCGGTCCTACAATGAGCAGTTCTTC.

This chain links TRBV30 with TRBJ2-2; D unclear. Germline CDR1 is GTSNPN and CDR2 is SVGIG (reference sequence). The CDR3 sequence is 12 residues long. V lost 2 bases to trimming and J lost 4 bases, with 5 bases between them. CDR3 protein: CAWSPVTGELFF. In DNA form, the CDR3 reads TGTGCCTGGAGTCCAGTCACCGGGGAGCTGTTTTTT.

The chain links TRBV4-2 to TRBJ2-1, with a weak D call TRBD2 (6 bases). The CDR3 length is 14 residues. The V gene lost 2 bases and the J gene lost 9 bases, with 14 bases spanning the gap. In germline, CDR1 is LGHNA, CDR2 YNFKEQ. CDR3 loop: CASSQPGTPGEQFF. DNA for the CDR3: TGTGCCAGCAGCCAACCCGGGACTCCAGGTGAGCAGTTCTTC.

The chain uses TRBV6-1 and TRBJ1-3, with 7 bases matching TRBD1. The CDR3 extends over 12 amino acids. Germline CDR1 MNHNS, CDR2 SASEGT. The V segment lost 5 bases and the J segment 7 bases; nucleotides outside the gene matches: 2. CDR3 sequence reads: CASSLQGNTIYF. Written as DNA, the CDR3 is TGTGCCAGCAGTCTACAGGGGAACACCATATATTTT.

The gene calls are TRBV14 and TRBJ2-7; D may be TRBD2 (6 bases). V was clipped by 4 bases and J by 3 bases, with 19 bases between them. This CDR3 comprises 16 residues. Germline V gene data show CDR1 as SGHDN and CDR2 as FVKESK. The CDR3 DNA is TGTGCCAGCAGCCGCCGGACTCCGGGGGAAGGCTACGAGCAGTACTTC. It is translated as CASSRRTPGEGYEQYF.

V is TRBV5-4 and J is TRBJ1-1, with D hard to call. Germline V gene sequence: CDR1 SGHNT, CDR2 YYREEE (reference sequence). This CDR3 has 15 residues. V was pared by 3 bases and J by 0 bases, with 12 bases between. CDR3 DNA: TGTGCCAGCAGCTCTTATATGGAGGTGAACACTGAAGCTTTCTTT. It yields the protein CASSSYMEVNTEAFF.

V is TRBV6-1 and J is TRBJ1-1, with D possibly being TRBD1 (6 bases). Germline assignment: CDR1 MNHNS and CDR2 SASEGT. The CDR3 covers 14 residues. V was pared by 7 bases and J by 3 bases, with 15 bases between. The DNA of the CDR3 is TGTGCCAGCATTCCACAGGGACCCGACACTGAAGCTTTCTTT. It specifies CASIPQGPDTEAFF.